The 29 T cell receptor beta chains presented below share a single source sample, sequenced in a study of OX40 agonist ivuxolimab in advanced cancers. This table comes from immunoSEQ multiplex PCR, and its TCRdb copy is limited to in-frame clones, with some not included. The sample yields under 13,000 clones, around 80% seen once. Sequences were derived from CD4+ or CD8+ T cells sorted from blood, sampled in a trial of the OX40 agonist ivuxolimab. These receptors were collected from an adult with an advanced solid tumor such as melanoma, head and neck, liver or kidney cancer.

This sequence joins TRBV5-1 and TRBJ2-1; no reliable D call. The germline V gene has CDR1 SGHRS and CDR2 YFSETQ. V was pared by 4 bases and J by 12 bases, with 14 bases between. The CDR3 is made up of 12 amino acids. In DNA form, the CDR3 reads TGCGCCAGCAGCACCGCTAGAAAAGGGCAGTTCTTC. This translates into CASSTARKGQFF.

This sequence joins TRBV20-1 and TRBJ2-3, with D unclear. This CDR3 is 11 amino acids long. The germline V gene has CDR1 DFQATT and CDR2 SNEGSKA (reference sequence). V lost 2 bases and J 3 bases, leaving 3 bases between the germline ends. This chain's CDR3 is CSARRTDTQYF. Written as DNA, the CDR3 is TGCAGTGCTAGAAGGACAGATACGCAGTATTTT.

Sample share makes this clone large (0.1 to 1%). This chain links TRBV2 with TRBJ1-2; D is perhaps TRBD1 (6 bases). Germline-derived CDR1 and CDR2 are SNHLY and FYNNEI. Trimming took 7 bases from V and 8 from J, leaving 11 bases between them. This CDR3 is 11 amino acids long. CDR3 DNA sequence: TGTGCCAGCACCCCCGGGGGCGGCTACACCTTC. It specifies CASTPGGGYTF.

The sample holds one count of this clone. This rearrangement joins TRBV6-4 to TRBJ2-5, with D possibly matching TRBD2 (6 bases). Germline CDR1 is MRHNA and CDR2 is SNTAGT. The CDR3 extends over 14 amino acids. Trimming cost V 7 bases and J 1 base, with 13 bases left between them. Here the CDR3 DNA reads TGTGCCAGCAACAGGACTACCCTCCAAGAGACCCAGTACTTC. Protein product: CASNRTTLQETQYF.

The sample holds a few counts of this clone. This chain joins TRBV2 and TRBJ1-6, with TRBD1 identical over 8 bases. The CDR3 runs 18 residues. Per the germline V gene, CDR1 is SNHLY and CDR2 is FYNNEI. J was trimmed by 4 bases and V by 2 bases; bases with no gene match: 10. The CDR3 DNA is TGTGCCAGCAGTGAAATGGGCTCGCGACAGGGGTATAATTCACCCCTCCACTTT. Translation gives CASSEMGSRQGYNSPLHF.

CDR3 in DNA: TGTGCCACCGAGGCCGGGGAGCTGTTTTTT. It translates to CATEAGELFF. J is TRBJ2-2 and V is TRBV7-6; D not certain. V was shortened by 10 bases and J by 6 bases, with 6 bases between the two germline ends. This CDR3 comprises 10 residues. Germline V CDR1 and CDR2: SGHVS, FNYEAQ.

This chain links TRBV11-3 with TRBJ2-7; D not certain. V lost 3 bases, J lost 6 bases, and 12 bases lay in between. This CDR3 has 13 residues. Germline loops: CDR1 SGHNT, CDR2 YENEEA. In nucleotides, the CDR3 is TGTGCCAGCAGCTTCCTCTTGCAAGGCGAGCAGTACTTC. Translating it yields CASSFLLQGEQYF.

This clone was seen only once. The chain carries TRBV6-4 and TRBJ1-5, with 10 positions matching TRBD1. V shed 9 bases and J 6 bases; nucleotides not matched to a gene: 17. This CDR3 region has 17 residues. Germline loops: CDR1 MRHNA, CDR2 SNTAGT. The CDR3 reads CARQPTLGQGGFQPQHF. The CDR3 DNA reads TGTGCCAGACAACCTACACTTGGACAGGGGGGTTTTCAGCCCCAGCATTTT.

This clone was counted once. J is TRBJ2-2 and V is TRBV4-1, with TRBD1 identical over 8 bases. This CDR3 region has 17 residues. Germline trimming cut 1 base from V and 1 base from J; bases unmatched to any gene: 5. Germline V gene sequence: CDR1 MGHRA, CDR2 YSYEKL. Here the CDR3 DNA reads TGCGCCAGCAGCCAAGCACAGGGGGTCGGGAACACCGGGGAGCTGTTTTTT. Translated, it gives CASSQAQGVGNTGELFF.

The V and J genes are TRBV6-1 and TRBJ2-7; the D is unclear. The germline gives CDR1 MNHNS, CDR2 SASEGT. CDR3 length: 16 amino acids. V was pared by 0 bases and J by 0 bases, with 12 bases between. CDR3 DNA: TGTGCCAGCAGTGAAGCAGAAGGATCGGGCTCCTACGAGCAGTACTTC. It yields the protein CASSEAEGSGSYEQYF.

This rearrangement joins TRBV19 to TRBJ1-1, with a weak D call TRBD1 (5 bases). V was clipped by 3 bases and J by 3 bases, with 17 bases between them. This CDR3 is 16 amino acids long. CDR1 and CDR2 from the germline V gene are LNHDA and SQIVND (reference sequence). In DNA, the CDR3 is TGTGCCAGTAGTATGGTTGGGACCGCGGTCTACACTGAAGCTTTCTTT. It is translated as CASSMVGTAVYTEAFF. Full variable domain (missing parts from reference TRBV19 and TRBJ1-1): DGGITQSPKYLFRKEGQNVTLSCEQNLNHDAMYWYRQDPGQGLRLIYYSQIVNDFQKGDIAEGYSVSREKKESFPLTVTSAQKNPTAFYLCASSMVGTAVYTEAFFGQGTRLTVV.

DNA of the CDR3: TGTGCCAGCTCACCCGTGGCCGCGGGGGGAAACACCGGGGAGCTGTTTTTT. It yields the protein CASSPVAAGGNTGELFF. The chain couples TRBV18 to TRBJ2-2; 8 nucleotides align to TRBD2. The CDR3 sequence is 17 residues long. Trimming removed 3 bases from V and 2 bases from J; junction bases left unmatched: 8. Germline CDR1 is KGHSH and CDR2 is LQKENI.

The chain employs TRBV27 and TRBJ2-3; no clear D gene. The CDR3 runs to 16 residues. V was cut by 7 bases and J by 5 bases, with 22 bases left in between. The V gene's germline CDR1 is MNHEY and CDR2 SMNVEV (reference sequence). The CDR3 region has the DNA TGTGCCAGCACCCAAAAGGGTGTCTGGACCCGAGATACGCAGTATTTT. It translates to CASTQKGVWTRDTQYF.

The rearrangement uses TRBV19 and TRBJ1-5, with D hard to call. V was shortened by 5 bases and J by 5 bases, with 16 bases between the two germline ends. Germline loops: CDR1 LNHDA, CDR2 SQIVND (reference sequence). This CDR3 has 15 amino acids. The CDR3 nucleotides read TGTGCCAGTAGTGCGGGTTGGGGAGGCGATCAGCCCCAGCATTTT. This codes for CASSAGWGGDQPQHF.

The J gene is TRBJ2-5, the V gene TRBV27, with TRBD1 identical over 7 bases. V lost 5 bases to trimming and J lost 4 bases; unmatched junction nucleotides: 13. Germline CDR1 is MNHEY and CDR2 is SMNVEV (reference sequence). The CDR3 loop spans 16 amino acids. The CDR3 loop reads CASSPGTDLKGETQYF. In DNA form, the CDR3 reads TGTGCCAGCAGTCCTGGGACAGACTTAAAGGGAGAGACCCAGTACTTC.

The chain links TRBV11-3 to TRBJ2-4; no definite D call. Germline V gives CDR1 SGHNT, CDR2 YENEEA. V was shortened by 5 bases and J by 8 bases, with 13 bases between the two germline ends. The length of the CDR3 is 13 residues. CDR3 nucleotide sequence: TGTGCCAGCAGCCTCCAGCCCGACGACATTCAGTACTTC. The encoded protein is CASSLQPDDIQYF.

The genes are TRBV4-1 and TRBJ1-4; D not certain. Per the germline V gene, CDR1 is MGHRA and CDR2 is YSYEKL. Trimming shortened V by 4 bases and J by 3 bases, and 12 bases separated the two germline ends. This CDR3 region has 15 residues. The CDR3 sequence: CASSLLGRSNEKLFF. CDR3 nucleotide sequence: TGCGCCAGCAGCCTACTAGGAAGGTCTAATGAAAAACTGTTTTTT.

This chain joins TRBV6-5 and TRBJ2-1; possible D gene TRBD2, 5 bases. CDR1 and CDR2 (germline): MNHEY, SVGAGI. The CDR3 contains 13 residues. V shed 7 bases and J shed 6 bases, with 13 bases lying between them. CDR3 residues: CASTFGLSNEQFF. The CDR3 DNA is TGTGCCAGCACCTTCGGACTTAGCAATGAGCAGTTCTTC.

A single count supports this clone. The V and J genes are TRBV4-1 and TRBJ2-6; D gene unclear. Deletions cut 3 bases from V and 0 bases from J, with 3 bases between. The germline V gene has CDR1 MGHRA and CDR2 YSYEKL. The CDR3 has 14 residues. CDR3 nucleotide sequence: TGCGCCAGCAGCCAGTACTCTGGGGCCAACGTCCTGACTTTC. Translation: CASSQYSGANVLTF.

In its sample, this clone is medium-sized. The CDR3 nucleotides are TGTGCCAGCAGTGATAATACTTACAATGAGCAGTTCTTC. This gives the protein CASSDNTYNEQFF. This chain uses TRBV27 with TRBJ2-1; no reliable D call. Germline CDR1 and CDR2: MNHEY and SMNVEV (reference sequence). V dropped 5 bases and J dropped 4 bases, with 9 bases sitting between them. This CDR3 has 13 amino acids.

This clone appeared a single time. This rearrangement joins TRBV2 to TRBJ2-2; 12 bases line up with TRBD2. Germline V gives CDR1 SNHLY, CDR2 FYNNEI. Trimming cost V 6 bases and J 1 base; bases outside gene matches: 3. The CDR3 runs to 16 residues. This CDR3 reads CASRTSGGRNTGELFF. The CDR3 DNA follows: TGTGCCAGCAGGACTAGCGGGGGCCGGAACACCGGGGAGCTGTTTTTT.

The chain carries TRBV7-8 and TRBJ1-2, with D perhaps TRBD1 (5 bases). The CDR3 runs to 13 residues. Trimming cost V 5 bases and J 6 bases, with 13 bases left between them. The germline CDR1 and CDR2 sequences are SGHVS and FQNEAQ. The CDR3 sequence is CASSPTWGDGYTF. CDR3 DNA: TGTGCCAGCAGCCCTACCTGGGGGGATGGCTACACCTTC.

This clone is large (0.1 to 1%) in the sample. The chain is built from TRBV19 and TRBJ2-1, with unresolved D. Germline V gives CDR1 LNHDA, CDR2 SQIVND (reference sequence). The germline V and J ends were trimmed by 4 bases and 4 bases, with 5 bases remaining between them. The length of the CDR3 is 12 residues. In DNA, the CDR3 is TGTGCCAGTAGTAACGGATACAATGAGCAGTTCTTC. It specifies CASSNGYNEQFF. The whole variable domain, filled in from reference TRBV19 and TRBJ2-1, reads DGGITQSPKYLFRKEGQNVTLSCEQNLNHDAMYWYRQDPGQGLRLIYYSQIVNDFQKGDIAEGYSVSREKKESFPLTVTSAQKNPTAFYLCASSNGYNEQFFGPGTRLTVL.

This clone appeared once. This chain joins TRBV4-1 and TRBJ1-1, with 8 bases matching TRBD1. Germline CDR1 and CDR2: MGHRA and YSYEKL. The CDR3 has 15 amino acids. V was pared by 0 bases and J by 7 bases, with 7 bases of the junction left unmatched. CDR3: CASSQETPGQDEAFF. CDR3 coding DNA: TGCGCCAGCAGCCAAGAAACCCCGGGACAGGATGAAGCTTTCTTT.

The CDR3 DNA is TGTGCCAGCAGTCCCTCGTCCCGGGGCGAGCAGTACTTC. Protein: CASSPSSRGEQYF. This rearrangement joins TRBV6-5 to TRBJ2-7, with TRBD2 as a possible D gene (5 bases). From germline, CDR1 is MNHEY and CDR2 SVGAGI. Trimming left V 5 bases short and J 6 bases short, with 14 bases between. The CDR3 consists of 13 residues.

This chain connects TRBV6-4 to TRBJ1-6, with D hard to call. CDR3 length: 13 residues. The V end was cut by 0 bases, the J end by 7 bases, with 4 bases between. CDR1 and CDR2 (germline): MRHNA, SNTAGT. Here the CDR3 reads CASSDSTNSPLHF. CDR3 nucleotides: TGTGCCAGCAGTGACTCGACAAATTCACCCCTCCACTTT.

The J gene is TRBJ1-4, the V gene TRBV6-5, with no clear D. The ends were cut back, 7 bases at V and 1 base at J, with 7 bases in the middle. Germline V gene lookup returns CDR1 MNHEY and CDR2 SVGAGI. This CDR3 is 13 amino acids long. As DNA, the CDR3 is TGTGCCAGCAAGGGCAGAACTAATGAAAAACTGTTTTTT. Translated: CASKGRTNEKLFF.

V usage is TRBV9 and J usage is TRBJ2-7; D gene ambiguous. The CDR3 spans 14 residues. Germline V gene data show CDR1 as SGDLS and CDR2 as YYNGEE. The V end lost 0 bases, the J end lost 0 bases, and 7 bases lay between the germline ends. CDR3 region: CASSVVPSSYEQYF. In DNA, the CDR3 is TGTGCCAGCAGCGTAGTTCCTAGCTCCTACGAGCAGTACTTC.

The chain links TRBV7-6 to TRBJ2-1; perhaps TRBD1 as D (8 bases). V shed 5 bases and J shed 2 bases, with 16 bases lying between them. CDR3 size: 16 residues. Germline loops: CDR1 SGHVS, CDR2 FNYEAQ. The CDR3 is CASSPGGTGAYNEQFF. In nucleotides, the CDR3 is TGTGCCAGCAGCCCCGGGGGGACAGGTGCCTACAATGAGCAGTTCTTC.